Listed below are T cell receptor beta chains from one sample, sequenced in a study of blood T cell repertoires in COVID-19. Sequencing used immunoSEQ multiplex PCR; TCRdb keeps in-frame clones, though not all of them. The sample has roughly 120,000 clones; 74% are singletons. Sequencing input: peripheral blood. The receptors derive from a man aged 80 or over with COVID-19, enrolled during active disease. Both conserved end residues are part of each CDR3. A D gene is named only where the DNA matches it firmly. Expanded clones are given a class, and other clones once, few, many or no size at all.

>.|.|TRBJ1-2|15|TRBV5-4
TGTGCCAGCAAGAGGTGGGGCAGGGGTGGCTATGGCTACACCTTC
CASKRWGRGGYGYTF
>.|TRBD2|TRBJ2-1|16|TRBV11-2
TGTGCCAGCAGTCTTAGCGGGACTGGGGCCTACAATGAGCAGTTCTTC
CASSLSGTGAYNEQFF
>.|.|TRBJ2-3|12|TRBV11-3
TGTGCCAGCAGCTCGCACAGAGTTACGCAGTATTTT
CASSSHRVTQYF
>.|.|TRBJ1-6|16|TRBV10-1
TGCGCCAGCACCTTCTGGACAAGACTCTATAATTCACCCCTCCACTTT
CASTFWTRLYNSPLHF
>.|TRBD2|TRBJ2-1|16|TRBV5-1
TGCGCCAGCAGCACTCCGGGACTAGCGGGAGTGGGTGAGCAGTTCTTC
CASSTPGLAGVGEQFF
>.|TRBD1|TRBJ2-1|15|TRBV18
TGTGCCAGCTCACCAGGGGCTAGACAGGGTGGAAGGCAGTTCTTC
CASSPGARQGGRQFF
>.|TRBD1|TRBJ2-1|15|TRBV19
TGTGCCAGTAGCTGGACAGGGAGCTCCTACAATGAGCAGTTCTTC
CASSWTGSSYNEQFF
>.|.|TRBJ1-6|12|TRBV28
TGTGCCAGCAGTTTGCCCCGCCGAGCCCTCCACTTT
CASSLPRRALHF
>.|TRBD1|TRBJ1-2|15|TRBV28
TGTGCCAGCAGTCCCCGACAGGGCGTCCCGTGGGGCTACACCTTC
CASSPRQGVPWGYTF
>.|.|TRBJ2-4|14|TRBV6-2/TRBV6-3
TGTGCCAGCAGTTACTCGAGGCCAGCAAACATTCAGTACTTC
CASSYSRPANIQYF
>few|.|TRBJ1-2|16|TRBV19
TGTGCCAGTAGGGCAACCAGGGCTACCATTAACTATGGCTACACCTTC
CASRATRATINYGYTF
>.|.|TRBJ2-1|11|TRBV29-1
TGCAGCGTTGGTCTAGTCGAGGAGCAGTTCTTC
CSVGLVEEQFF
>.|TRBD1|TRBJ1-2|15|TRBV4-3
TGCGCCAGCAGCCACTCGACAGGGCCTAACTATGGCTACACCTTC
CASSHSTGPNYGYTF
>once|.|TRBJ2-5|13|TRBV7-9
TGTGCCAGCAGCATGGACAACCAAGAGACCCAGTACTTC
CASSMDNQETQYF
>.|.|TRBJ1-4|13|TRBV15
TGTGCCACCAGTACTGGTTGGAATGAAAAACTGTTTTTT
CATSTGWNEKLFF
>.|TRBD1|TRBJ1-4|14|TRBV7-9
TGTGCCAGCAGCTTAGCAGAGACAGGGGATAAACTGTTTTTT
CASSLAETGDKLFF
>.|.|TRBJ2-2|16|TRBV18
TGTGCCAGCTCACCACAGGGGGGGGCCAACACCGGGGAGCTGTTTTTT
CASSPQGGANTGELFF
>.|.|TRBJ2-7|14|TRBV6-2/TRBV6-3
TGTGCCAGCAGTTACTCGGGAGAGCCCTACGAGCAGTACTTC
CASSYSGEPYEQYF
>few|.|TRBJ2-5|13|TRBV5-1
TGCGCCAGCAGCGACTCCACGCCAGAGACCCAGTACTTC
CASSDSTPETQYF
>few|TRBD1|TRBJ1-4|15|TRBV5-1
TGCGCCAGCAGGGGACAGGGGAGCGCTAATGAAAAACTGTTTTTT
CASRGQGSANEKLFF
>.|TRBD1|TRBJ1-1|14|TRBV5-1
TGCGCCAGTAATACAGGGGGAGCGGGCACTGAAGCTTTCTTT
CASNTGGAGTEAFF
>.|.|TRBJ1-1|13|TRBV6-6
TGTGCCAGCAGTCCGACAGGGAACACTGAAGCTTTCTTT
CASSPTGNTEAFF
>.|TRBD1|TRBJ2-7|15|TRBV6-5
TGTGCCAGCAGCAGACAGGGGAATGGCGACTACGAGCAGTACTTC
CASSRQGNGDYEQYF
>.|TRBD2|TRBJ2-1|15|TRBV7-9
TGTGCCAGCAGCGTGCGGGAGTACGATGGCAATGAGCAGTTCTTC
CASSVREYDGNEQFF
>.|TRBD2|TRBJ2-3|15|TRBV7-2
TGTGCCAGCAGCTTCGCGACTAGCGGCACAGATACGCAGTATTTT
CASSFATSGTDTQYF
>.|.|TRBJ1-5|15|TRBV3-1/TRBV3-2
TGTGCCAGCAGCCAAGGGGGGGGGCTAAGGCAGCCCCAGCATTTT
CASSQGGGLRQPQHF
>.|.|TRBJ2-5|13|TRBV5-1
TGCGCCAGCAGCTTGCCCTCTTTGGAGACCCAGTACTTC
CASSLPSLETQYF
>.|TRBD1|TRBJ2-7|16|TRBV24-1
TGTGCCACCAGTGATTCGTTTCGGGACAGAGCCTACGAGCAGTACTTC
CATSDSFRDRAYEQYF
>.|TRBD1|TRBJ1-2|13|TRBV28
TGTGCCAGCAGTTTAACAGGGGGCGCGGGCTACACCTTC
CASSLTGGAGYTF
>.|.|TRBJ2-3|13|TRBV10-1
TGCGCCAGCAGTGAGCCCCTGACAGATACGCAGTATTTT
CASSEPLTDTQYF
>.|.|TRBJ1-6|15|TRBV6-5
TGTGCCAGCAGTTACACCCCCCAAGGAGGTTCACCCCTCCACTTT
CASSYTPQGGSPLHF
>.|.|TRBJ2-6|17|TRBV19
TGTGCCAGTAGTACGGGTTCTACAAGTACTGGGGCCAACGTCCTGACTTTC
CASSTGSTSTGANVLTF
>.|TRBD1|TRBJ1-6|13|TRBV27
TGTGCCAGCACACGGGACAGGAATTCACCCCTCCACTTT
CASTRDRNSPLHF
>.|TRBD1|TRBJ1-1|16|TRBV14
TGTGCCAGCAGCCAAGGGACAGGAAGTCTGAACACTGAAGCTTTCTTT
CASSQGTGSLNTEAFF
>.|.|TRBJ2-7|14|TRBV7-2
TGTGCCAGCAGCGCCTTGGCGGGCCCCTACGAGCAGTACTTC
CASSALAGPYEQYF
>.|.|TRBJ2-1|15|TRBV21-1
TGTGCCAGCAGCAAAGAAGCGGGAGGGAGGAATGAGCAGTTCTTC
CASSKEAGGRNEQFF
>.|.|TRBJ1-5|15|TRBV4-1
TGCGCCAGCAGCGCTCGGACAGTTCTCAATCAGCCCCAGCATTTT
CASSARTVLNQPQHF
>.|.|TRBJ1-1|19|TRBV27
TGTGCCAGCAGTTTACCCCTCGGCGGTGCTTTCGGGTTGGACACTGAAGCTTTCTTT
CASSLPLGGAFGLDTEAFF
>few|TRBD1|TRBJ2-7|15|TRBV7-9
TGTGCCAGCAGCTTAGTGTTAGGACAGGGGGACGAGCAGTACTTC
CASSLVLGQGDEQYF
>.|.|TRBJ2-7|13|TRBV4-2
TGTGCCAGCAGCCGGGACTCCTCCTACGAGCAGTACTTC
CASSRDSSYEQYF
>.|.|TRBJ2-7|13|TRBV27
TGTGCCAGCAGTCGCTACAGGTCCTACGAGCAGTACTTC
CASSRYRSYEQYF
>.|.|TRBJ2-5|12|TRBV3-1/TRBV3-2
TGTGCCAGCAGCCCCGCCGGGGAGACCCAGTACTTC
CASSPAGETQYF
>.|TRBD1|TRBJ2-3|17|TRBV7-9
TGTGCCAGCAGCTTAGCGAGGACAGGGGGAGGATCAGATACGCAGTATTTT
CASSLARTGGGSDTQYF
>once|.|TRBJ1-2|15|TRBV6-5
TGTGCCAGCAGCCGACACCCAGCATATGGAAATGGCTACACCTTC
CASSRHPAYGNGYTF
>.|.|TRBJ2-2|14|TRBV5-1
TGCGCCAGCAGCCCTGACTCGAACACCGGGGAGCTGTTTTTT
CASSPDSNTGELFF
>.|.|TRBJ1-2|13|TRBV5-4
TGTGCCAGCAGCCCTGACAATAACTATGGCTACACCTTC
CASSPDNNYGYTF
>.|.|TRBJ2-7|15|TRBV3-1/TRBV3-2
TGTGCCAGCAGCCAAATGGGGCAGGGCTCCTACGAGCAGTACTTC
CASSQMGQGSYEQYF
>.|.|TRBJ2-7|15|TRBV4-3
TGCGCCAGCAGCCAAGATAGGGGTAGCTCCTACGAGCAGTACTTC
CASSQDRGSSYEQYF
>.|.|TRBJ2-7|15|TRBV28
TGTGCCAGCCTCCCCTCCCCGGGTGTCTCCTACGAGCAGTACTTC
CASLPSPGVSYEQYF
>.|TRBD2|TRBJ2-5|17|TRBV7-9
TGTGCCAGCAGCTTAGGGACTAGCGGGAGCACGTATGAGACCCAGTACTTC
CASSLGTSGSTYETQYF
>many|.|TRBJ1-1|13|TRBV6-5
TGTGCCAGCAGCCTCACAGAGAACACTGAAGCTTTCTTT
CASSLTENTEAFF
>few|.|TRBJ2-7|13|TRBV7-6
TGTGCCAGCAGAGAGGGATCTGCCTACGAGCAGTACTTC
CASREGSAYEQYF
>.|TRBD2|TRBJ2-2|16|TRBV9
TGTGCCAGCAGCGTTAGCGGGAGGATAAACACCGGGGAGCTGTTTTTT
CASSVSGRINTGELFF
>.|.|TRBJ1-1|13|TRBV10-3
TGTGCCATCAGTGCTGCACAGAACACTGAAGCTTTCTTT
CAISAAQNTEAFF
>.|.|TRBJ1-2|14|TRBV14
TGTGCCAGCAGCCAAGAGGGTCGGGGAGGTGGCTACACCTTC
CASSQEGRGGGYTF
>.|TRBD2|TRBJ2-3|15|TRBV6-2/TRBV6-3
TGTGCCAGCAGCCAGGCGACTAGCGGGGTTGATACGCAGTATTTT
CASSQATSGVDTQYF
>.|.|TRBJ2-1|13|TRBV7-9
TGTGCCAGCAGGTCAGGGGTGGACAATGAGCAGTTCTTC
CASRSGVDNEQFF
>once|TRBD1|TRBJ2-7|15|TRBV6-2/TRBV6-3
TGTGCCAGCAGCCCGACGAGGACAGGGATCTACGAGCAGTACTTC
CASSPTRTGIYEQYF